Below are 9 T cell receptor beta chains sequenced from a single sample in a study of cytomegalovirus exposure and HLA in healthy donors. 60 Vbeta and 13 Jbeta primers were used in PCR. Data came from immunoSEQ multiplex PCR; TCRdb stores just in-frame clones and leaves some out. The table lists roughly 140,000 clones, over 70% of them singletons. Sequencing was carried out using PBMCs. The receptors were gathered from a man under 40 in good health and CMV-seropositive.

This chain connects TRBV6-5 to TRBJ1-2, with no clear D. Germline CDR1 reads MNHEY; CDR2 reads SVGAGI. The CDR3 consists of 13 residues. Trimming took off 6 bases at V and 7 bases at J, with 15 bases between the two ends. As DNA, the CDR3 is TGTGCCAGCAGGCCGACTTTCTATGGTGGCTACACCTTC. This gives the protein CASRPTFYGGYTF.

The gene calls are TRBV30 and TRBJ1-6; 9 nucleotides align to TRBD1. Germline V gene sequence: CDR1 GTSNPN, CDR2 SVGIG (reference sequence). The CDR3 has 15 residues. V lost 4 bases, J lost 7 bases, and 8 bases stayed unmatched. The CDR3 loop is CAWTTGTGRNSPLHF. In DNA, the CDR3 is TGTGCCTGGACCACCGGGACAGGGAGAAATTCACCCCTCCACTTT.

The gene calls are TRBV9 and TRBJ2-3, with D uncertain. V was pared by 6 bases and J by 0 bases, with 8 bases between. Germline CDR1 SGDLS, CDR2 YYNGEE. The length of the CDR3 is 13 residues. The CDR3 nucleotides read TGTGCCAGCACCCCCCAGAGCACAGATACGCAGTATTTT. Residues: CASTPQSTDTQYF.

V and J are TRBV6-1 and TRBJ2-7; TRBD2 is a possible D gene (6 bases). Germline lookup yields CDR1 MNHNS and CDR2 SASEGT. The CDR3 totals 16 residues. Trimming took 4 bases from V and 2 from J, leaving 18 bases between them. Here the CDR3 DNA reads TGTGCCAGCAGTGCCATTGGTAGCGGAAATACCTACGAGCAGTACTTC. This sequence encodes CASSAIGSGNTYEQYF.

This clone was detected a few times. This chain uses TRBV29-1 with TRBJ1-1, with D possibly matching TRBD1 (6 bases). The CDR3 covers 14 residues. The germline V gene encodes CDR1 SQVTM and CDR2 ANQGSEA. Trimming took 8 bases from V and 1 from J, leaving 17 bases between them. The CDR3 DNA follows: TGCAGCACTGGAAATTTAGGGGGGAACACTGAAGCTTTCTTT. Amino acids: CSTGNLGGNTEAFF.

This sequence joins TRBV28 and TRBJ1-2, with 8 bases identical to TRBD1. V lost 4 bases, J lost 1 base, and 11 bases stayed unmatched. The CDR3 is 17 residues long. The germline V gene has CDR1 MDHEN and CDR2 SYDVKM. CDR3 in DNA: TGTGCCAGCAGTTCTGACATGGACAGGGAATTTAACTATGGCTACACCTTC. Its protein is CASSSDMDREFNYGYTF.

This chain connects TRBV9 to TRBJ1-3, with D unresolved. In germline, CDR1 is SGDLS, CDR2 YYNGEE. Trimming cost V 2 bases and J 8 bases, with 11 bases left between them. The CDR3 runs to 13 residues. CDR3 nucleotide sequence: TGTGCCAGCAGCGTGGAAGGGAGGTACACCATATATTTT. Protein: CASSVEGRYTIYF.

This chain uses TRBV7-8 with TRBJ2-7; D remains ambiguous. Trimming shortened V by 1 base and J by 4 bases, and 11 bases separated the two germline ends. CDR1 SGHVS and CDR2 FQNEAQ come from the germline V gene. The CDR3 is made up of 14 amino acids. CDR3 nucleotides: TGTGCCAGCAGCTTAGGGGCCAGGTTTTACGAGCAGTACTTC. As protein: CASSLGARFYEQYF.

The chain is built from TRBV5-4 and TRBJ2-3, with 11 positions matching TRBD2. Germline CDR1 and CDR2: SGHNT and YYREEE (reference sequence). The CDR3 extends over 18 amino acids. Trimming cost V 4 bases and J 0 bases; bases outside gene matches: 10. In DNA form, the CDR3 reads TGTGCCAGCAGCATGGGACTAGCGGTACAGTCTAGCACAGATACGCAGTATTTT. It encodes CASSMGLAVQSSTDTQYF.